This is a list of T cell receptor beta chains from one sample in a study of blood T cell repertoires in COVID-19. Assay: immunoSEQ multiplex PCR; the TCRdb copy retains only in-frame clones and omits some. Here the sample spans under 300,000 clones, roughly 90% being singletons. The sequencing input was PBMCs or T cells enriched from blood (not recorded which). Every receptor here comes from a woman aged 40 to 55 with acute COVID-19. Each CDR3 is given with its conserved first and last residue. Clone size is not always given. Where it is, it says once, few, many or a class for expanded clones.

V	J	size	CDR3
TRBV6-1	TRBJ1-3	-	CASSEMTGNTIYF
TRBV9	TRBJ2-3	-	CASSPGTSGTDTQYF
TRBV28	TRBJ2-3	-	CASSSTSDTQYF
TRBV7-2	TRBJ2-7	-	CASSLGGQREGYEQYF
TRBV3-1/TRBV3-2	TRBJ2-6	once	CASSQWASGANVLTF
TRBV19	TRBJ2-6	-	CASTYSGANVLTF
TRBV9	TRBJ2-2	once	CASSVQREAPVGTGELFF
TRBV2	TRBJ1-1	-	CASTTTQVNTEAFF
TRBV2	TRBJ2-5	-	CASSPGGRETQYF
TRBV2	TRBJ2-2	-	CASSDRVVNTGELFF
TRBV5-5	TRBJ2-7	-	CASSLGTGGEQYF
TRBV18	TRBJ1-2	-	CASSPRRGEVGYTF
TRBV2	TRBJ1-4	-	CASSQTGLHEKLFF
TRBV24-1	TRBJ2-5	once	CATSDQSGTSGNQETQYF
TRBV28	TRBJ2-1	-	CASSSLDEQFF
TRBV4-1	TRBJ2-5	-	CASSLTPMDRIQETQYF
TRBV3-1/TRBV3-2	TRBJ1-1	-	CASSRWTGEGGAFF
TRBV7-6	TRBJ2-6	-	CASSLVGRGYSGANVLTF
TRBV30	TRBJ2-6	-	CAWSSDKVNVLTF
TRBV19	TRBJ2-7	-	CASSRRDRGPYEQYF
TRBV2	TRBJ1-6	-	CASRGGVDSPLHF
TRBV30	TRBJ2-7	-	CAWAAGAYEQYF
TRBV7-2	TRBJ2-1	-	CASSLGPGEQFF
TRBV18	TRBJ1-1	-	CASSPPTGQNTEAFF
TRBV7-9	TRBJ1-1	-	CASSLQQYTEAFF
TRBV6-2/TRBV6-3	TRBJ1-1	-	CASSYLWNTEAFF
TRBV27	TRBJ2-3	-	CASKYSPTTDTQYF
TRBV6-8	TRBJ1-2	-	CASSSQGQGAYGYTF
TRBV3-1/TRBV3-2	TRBJ2-5	few	CASSQDRVARQETQYF
TRBV5-1	TRBJ2-1	-	CASSVYSGGYNEQFF
TRBV5-1	TRBJ2-3	once	CASSRSSGVERTQYF
TRBV7-9	TRBJ2-3	-	CASSLGLRREGSTDTQYF
TRBV19	TRBJ1-6	-	CASSPLGDSPLHF
TRBV23-1	TRBJ2-1	-	CASSQSITYRLAGRNEQFF
TRBV30	TRBJ1-1	-	CACGGNTEAFF
TRBV4-1	TRBJ1-5	once	CASSQVQGNSNQPQHF
TRBV24-1	TRBJ2-5	-	CATSASGYQETQYF
TRBV4-1	TRBJ2-3	-	CASSLKLAGDSPDTQYF
TRBV25-1	TRBJ1-2	-	CASRKGDSTPPNYGYTF
TRBV6-2/TRBV6-3	TRBJ1-2	-	CASSPERITNYGYTF
TRBV7-9	TRBJ1-1	-	CASSPGTDTEAFF
TRBV5-1	TRBJ2-2	-	CASGGGARLDGELFF
TRBV14	TRBJ2-7	-	CASSQSGQSFYEQYF
TRBV4-2	TRBJ2-1	-	CASSNLAGGVYNEQFF
TRBV6-2/TRBV6-3	TRBJ2-7	-	CASSPAVQGRYEQYF
TRBV18	TRBJ1-1	-	CASSPPPGAEAFF
TRBV28	TRBJ1-2	-	CASSHTYGYTF
TRBV12-3/TRBV12-4	TRBJ2-7	-	CASSFGADHEQYF
TRBV7-9	TRBJ2-2	once	CASSVTGLAANTGELFF
TRBV28	TRBJ2-7	-	CASSLGFGGSYEQYF
TRBV12-3/TRBV12-4	TRBJ2-1	-	CASSITRQNEQFF
TRBV3-1/TRBV3-2	TRBJ2-3	-	CASSQGGESWDTQYF
TRBV12-5	TRBJ2-5	-	CASGLPGETQYF
TRBV28	TRBJ2-1	once	CASSAPGLAGGNNEQFF
TRBV7-9	TRBJ2-2	once	CASSLSPGQGDTGELFF
TRBV27	TRBJ2-7	once	CASTSSGSSYEQYF
TRBV15	TRBJ2-7	-	CATSRGQGAGEQYF
TRBV6-5	TRBJ1-1	few	CASRSTTGVAFF
TRBV6-5	TRBJ1-2	-	CASRGQGAAGYTF